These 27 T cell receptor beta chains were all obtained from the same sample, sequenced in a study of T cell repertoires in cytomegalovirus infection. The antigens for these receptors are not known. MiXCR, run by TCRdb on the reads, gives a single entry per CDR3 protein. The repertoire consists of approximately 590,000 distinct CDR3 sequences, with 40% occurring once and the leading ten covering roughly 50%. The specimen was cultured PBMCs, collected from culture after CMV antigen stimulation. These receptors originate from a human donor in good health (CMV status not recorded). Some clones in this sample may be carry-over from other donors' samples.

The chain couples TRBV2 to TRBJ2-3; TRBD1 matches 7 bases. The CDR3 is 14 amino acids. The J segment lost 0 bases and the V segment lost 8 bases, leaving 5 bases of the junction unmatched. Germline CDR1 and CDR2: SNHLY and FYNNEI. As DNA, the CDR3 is TGTGCCAGCGGACCGGGACAGAGCACAGATACGCAGTATTTT. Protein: CASGPGQSTDTQYF.

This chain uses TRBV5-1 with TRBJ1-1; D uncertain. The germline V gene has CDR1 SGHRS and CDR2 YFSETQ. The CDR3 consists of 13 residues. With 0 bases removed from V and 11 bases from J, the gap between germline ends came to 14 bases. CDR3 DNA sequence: TGCGCCAGCAGCTTGGAAGGCGGACTCAGGGCTTTCTTT. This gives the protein CASSLEGGLRAFF.

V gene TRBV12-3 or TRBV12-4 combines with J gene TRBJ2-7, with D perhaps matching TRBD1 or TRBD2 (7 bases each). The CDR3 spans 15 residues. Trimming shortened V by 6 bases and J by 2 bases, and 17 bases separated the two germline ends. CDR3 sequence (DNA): TGTGCCAGCAGCCAAAAAAGCGGGACAGCCTACGAGCAGTACTTC. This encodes CASSQKSGTAYEQYF.

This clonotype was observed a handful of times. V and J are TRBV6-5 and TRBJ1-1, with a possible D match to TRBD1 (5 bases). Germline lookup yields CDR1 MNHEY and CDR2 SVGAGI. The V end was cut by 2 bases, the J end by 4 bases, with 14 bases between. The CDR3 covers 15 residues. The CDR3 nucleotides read TGTGCCAGCAGTTACGGGGGGACCGGGTTCACTGAAGCTTTCTTT. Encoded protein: CASSYGGTGFTEAFF.

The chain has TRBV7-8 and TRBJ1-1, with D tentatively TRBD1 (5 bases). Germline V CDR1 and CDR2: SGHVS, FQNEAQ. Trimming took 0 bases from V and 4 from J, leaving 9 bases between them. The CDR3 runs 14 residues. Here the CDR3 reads CASSLARDRTEAFF. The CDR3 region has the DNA TGTGCCAGCAGCTTAGCCAGGGATCGCACTGAAGCTTTCTTT.

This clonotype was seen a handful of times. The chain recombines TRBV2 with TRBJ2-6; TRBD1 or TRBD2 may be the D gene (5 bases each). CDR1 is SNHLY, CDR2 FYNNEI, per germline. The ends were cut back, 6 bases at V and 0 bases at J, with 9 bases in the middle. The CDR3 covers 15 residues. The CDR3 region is CASRDGASGANVLTF. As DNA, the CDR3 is TGTGCCAGCAGGGACGGGGCCTCTGGGGCCAACGTCCTGACTTTC.

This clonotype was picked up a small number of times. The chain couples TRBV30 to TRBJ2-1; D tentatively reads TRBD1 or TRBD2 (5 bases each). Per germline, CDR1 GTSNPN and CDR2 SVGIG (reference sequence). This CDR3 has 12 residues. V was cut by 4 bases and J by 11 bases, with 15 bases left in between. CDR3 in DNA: TGTGCCTGGACAATTGGGGGAGTTAAGCAGTTCTTC. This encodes CAWTIGGVKQFF.

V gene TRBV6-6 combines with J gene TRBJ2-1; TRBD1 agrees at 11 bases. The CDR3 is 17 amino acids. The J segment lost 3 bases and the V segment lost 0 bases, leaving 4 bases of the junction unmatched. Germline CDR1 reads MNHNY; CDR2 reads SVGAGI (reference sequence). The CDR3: CASSYSGGQGVYNEQFF. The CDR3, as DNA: TGTGCCAGCAGTTACTCTGGGGGACAGGGGGTCTACAATGAGCAGTTCTTC.

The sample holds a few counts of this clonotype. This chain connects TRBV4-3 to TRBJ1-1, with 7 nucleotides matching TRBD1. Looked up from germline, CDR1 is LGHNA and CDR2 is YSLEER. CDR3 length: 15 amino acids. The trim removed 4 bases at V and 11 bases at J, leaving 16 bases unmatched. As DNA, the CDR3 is TGCGCCAGCAGCCTGTCGGGCGGGACAGCGGAGGCCGCTTTCTTT. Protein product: CASSLSGGTAEAAFF.

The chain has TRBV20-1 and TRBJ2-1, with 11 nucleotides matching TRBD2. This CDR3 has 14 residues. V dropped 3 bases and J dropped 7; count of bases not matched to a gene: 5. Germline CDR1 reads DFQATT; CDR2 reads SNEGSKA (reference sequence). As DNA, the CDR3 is TGCAGTGCTAGCCTAGCGGGGGGTGGGAATGAGCAGTTCTTC. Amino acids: CSASLAGGGNEQFF.

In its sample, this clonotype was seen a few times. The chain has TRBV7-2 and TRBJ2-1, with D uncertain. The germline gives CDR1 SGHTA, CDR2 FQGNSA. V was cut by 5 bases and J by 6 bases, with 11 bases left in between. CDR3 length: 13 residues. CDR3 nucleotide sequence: TGTGCCAGCAGCCCACAGATGGGCAATGAGCAGTTCTTC. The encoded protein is CASSPQMGNEQFF.

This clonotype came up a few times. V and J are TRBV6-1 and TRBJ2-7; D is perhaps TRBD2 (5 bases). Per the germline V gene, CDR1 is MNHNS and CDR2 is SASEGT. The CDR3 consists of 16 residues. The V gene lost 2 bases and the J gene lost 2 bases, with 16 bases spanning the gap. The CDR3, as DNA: TGTGCCAGCAGTGAAAAGGGTCACCTCGGGGCCTACGAGCAGTACTTC. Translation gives CASSEKGHLGAYEQYF.

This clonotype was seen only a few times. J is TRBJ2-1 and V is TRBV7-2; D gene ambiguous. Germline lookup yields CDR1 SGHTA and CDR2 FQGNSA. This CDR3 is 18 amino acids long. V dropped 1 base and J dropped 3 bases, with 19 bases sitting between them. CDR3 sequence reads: CASSLVDQSVLYYNEQFF. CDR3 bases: TGTGCCAGCAGCTTAGTTGACCAGAGCGTTCTTTACTACAATGAGCAGTTCTTC.

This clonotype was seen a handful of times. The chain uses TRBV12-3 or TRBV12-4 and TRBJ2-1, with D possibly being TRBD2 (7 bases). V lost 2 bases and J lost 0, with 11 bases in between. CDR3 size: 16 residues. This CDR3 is CASSLRGGASYNEQFF. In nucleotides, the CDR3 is TGTGCCAGCAGTTTAAGGGGGGGAGCCTCCTACAATGAGCAGTTCTTC.

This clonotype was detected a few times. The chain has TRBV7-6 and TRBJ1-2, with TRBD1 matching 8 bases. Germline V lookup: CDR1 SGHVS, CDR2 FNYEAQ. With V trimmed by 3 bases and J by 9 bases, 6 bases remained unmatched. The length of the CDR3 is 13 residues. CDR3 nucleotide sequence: TGTGCCAGCAGCTTTGGACAGGGAGTAAGCTACACCTTC. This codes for CASSFGQGVSYTF.

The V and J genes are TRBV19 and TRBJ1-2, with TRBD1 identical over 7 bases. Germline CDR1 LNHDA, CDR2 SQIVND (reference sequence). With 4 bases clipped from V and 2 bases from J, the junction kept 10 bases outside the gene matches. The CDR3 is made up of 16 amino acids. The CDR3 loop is CASSKRHGQANYGYTF. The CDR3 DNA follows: TGTGCCAGTAGTAAACGCCACGGACAGGCGAACTATGGCTACACCTTC.

CDR3 loop: CATRTSGGLYTDTQYF. The DNA for the CDR3 is TGTGCCACCAGGACTAGCGGGGGGCTATACACAGATACGCAGTATTTT. V usage is TRBV27 and J usage is TRBJ2-3; 14 nucleotides agree with TRBD2. The V gene's germline CDR1 is MNHEY and CDR2 SMNVEV (reference sequence). The J segment lost 2 bases and the V segment lost 10 bases, leaving 8 bases of the junction unmatched. This CDR3 has 16 amino acids.

CDR3 protein: CASSIKRGDTGELFF. The CDR3 region has the DNA TGTGCCAGCAGCATTAAGCGGGGGGACACCGGGGAGCTGTTTTTT. The chain has TRBV7-9 and TRBJ2-2; 9 bases are a match to TRBD2. CDR1 and CDR2 (germline): SEHNR, FQNEAQ (reference sequence). The V segment lost 5 bases and the J segment 3 bases; nucleotides outside the gene matches: 4. This CDR3 has 15 residues.

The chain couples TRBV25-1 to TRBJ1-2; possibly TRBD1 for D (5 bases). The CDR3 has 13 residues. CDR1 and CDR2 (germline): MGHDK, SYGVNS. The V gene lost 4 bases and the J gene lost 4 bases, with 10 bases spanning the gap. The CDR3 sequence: CASSGGTFYGYTF. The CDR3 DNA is TGTGCCAGCAGTGGGGGGACCTTCTATGGCTACACCTTC.

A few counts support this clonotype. The DNA of the CDR3 is TGTGCCAGCAGCTCTACAGGGGGCGGCGGCTACACCTTC. This translates into CASSSTGGGGYTF. The chain recombines TRBV7-2 with TRBJ1-2, with TRBD1 matching 9 bases. The CDR3 consists of 13 residues. The germline V gene has CDR1 SGHTA and CDR2 FQGNSA. After removal of 4 bases from V and 8 bases from J, the junction contained 5 bases not matched to a gene.

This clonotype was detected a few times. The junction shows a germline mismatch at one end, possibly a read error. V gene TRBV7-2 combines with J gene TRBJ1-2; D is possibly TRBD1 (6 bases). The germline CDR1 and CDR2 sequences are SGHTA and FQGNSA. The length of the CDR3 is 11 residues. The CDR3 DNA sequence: TGTGCCACCTCCGGGACACTCTCATTTAGGTTC. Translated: CATSGTLSFRF.

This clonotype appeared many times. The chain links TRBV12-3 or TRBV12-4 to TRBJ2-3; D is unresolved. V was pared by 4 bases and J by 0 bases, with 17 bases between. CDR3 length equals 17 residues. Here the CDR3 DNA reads TGTGCCAGCAGTTCCCTATTGGGGAAGGCAAGCACAGATACGCAGTATTTT. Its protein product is CASSSLLGKASTDTQYF.

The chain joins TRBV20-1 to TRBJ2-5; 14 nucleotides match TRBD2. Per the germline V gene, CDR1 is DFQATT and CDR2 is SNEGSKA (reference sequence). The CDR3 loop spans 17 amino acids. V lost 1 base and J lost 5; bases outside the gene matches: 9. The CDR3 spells CSARGGLAGGFLETQYF. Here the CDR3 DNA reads TGCAGTGCTAGAGGTGGACTAGCGGGAGGCTTCTTGGAGACCCAGTACTTC.

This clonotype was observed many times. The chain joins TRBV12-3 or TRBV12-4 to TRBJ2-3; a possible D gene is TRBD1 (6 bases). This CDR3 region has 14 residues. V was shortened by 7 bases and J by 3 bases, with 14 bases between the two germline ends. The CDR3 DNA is TGTGCCAGCACCCAACAGGGAATGACAGATACGCAGTATTTT. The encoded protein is CASTQQGMTDTQYF.

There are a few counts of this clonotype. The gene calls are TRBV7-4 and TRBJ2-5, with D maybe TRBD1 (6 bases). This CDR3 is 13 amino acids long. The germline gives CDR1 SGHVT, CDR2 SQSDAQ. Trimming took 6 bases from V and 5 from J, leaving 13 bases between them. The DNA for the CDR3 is TGTGCCAGCAGTCGTGACAGGCGGGAGACCCAGTACTTC. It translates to CASSRDRRETQYF.

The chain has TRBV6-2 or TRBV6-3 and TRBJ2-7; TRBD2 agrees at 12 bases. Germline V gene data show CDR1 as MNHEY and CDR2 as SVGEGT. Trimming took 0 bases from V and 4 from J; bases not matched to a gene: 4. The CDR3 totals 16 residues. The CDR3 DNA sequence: TGTGCCAGCAGTTACTCGCGACTAGCGGGAGCTTACGAGCAGTACTTC. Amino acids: CASSYSRLAGAYEQYF.

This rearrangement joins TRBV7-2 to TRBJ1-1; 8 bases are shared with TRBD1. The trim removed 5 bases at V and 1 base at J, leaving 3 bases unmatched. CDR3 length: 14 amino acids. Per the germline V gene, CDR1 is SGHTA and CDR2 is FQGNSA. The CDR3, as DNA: TGTGCCAGCAGCGCCACAGGGGGGAACACTGAAGCTTTCTTT. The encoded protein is CASSATGGNTEAFF.